This passage covers 10 T cell receptor beta chains from one sample sequenced in a study of Graves' ophthalmopathy and Graves' hyperthyroidism. Amplified material comprised TCR beta CDR3 regions derived from RNA transcripts. HTBI primers were used in a first-round RT-PCR, which preceded a second-round multiplex PCR. TCRdb independently ran MiXCR on the multiplex PCR reads; one entry per CDR3 protein. The repertoire includes over a million distinct CDR3 sequences, about two fifths of them detected once, and 11% sits in the top ten. The sample was peripheral blood or thyroid tissue (not recorded which). Receptor source: an adult man with Graves' hyperthyroidism.

The genes are TRBV7-8 and TRBJ1-1, with D possibly matching TRBD1 (5 bases). Deletions cut 5 bases from V and 4 bases from J, with 11 bases between. Germline loops: CDR1 SGHVS, CDR2 FQNEAQ. CDR3 size: 13 residues. CDR3 in amino acids: CASSRGIGTEAFF. The CDR3 DNA reads as TGTGCCAGCAGCCGGGGGATCGGCACTGAAGCTTTCTTT.

This clonotype was detected many times. The chain employs TRBV9 and TRBJ2-5; 12 bases line up with TRBD1. Germline V gene lookup returns CDR1 SGDLS and CDR2 YYNGEE. Trimming took 0 bases from V and 5 from J; bases not matched to a gene: 5. CDR3 length: 16 residues. CDR3 sequence: CASSVAGQGAGETQYF. The CDR3 nucleotides read TGTGCCAGCAGCGTAGCGGGACAGGGGGCAGGGGAGACCCAGTACTTC.

Points on this clonotype: A read error may account for a junction end that differs from germline. The chain is built from TRBV12-3 or TRBV12-4 and TRBJ2-2, with D possibly TRBD1 on 6 matching bases. This CDR3 spans 17 amino acids. CDR3 amino acids: CASSFSRVGWDTGELLF. The CDR3 DNA follows: TGTGCCAGCAGTTTTTCCAGGGTTGGGTGGGACACCGGGGAGCTGCTTTTT.

A word on this clonotype: Possible read error: a much larger clone is one base away. The rearrangement links TRBV12-3 or TRBV12-4 to TRBJ1-5; perhaps TRBD1 as D (5 bases). V was trimmed by 10 bases and J by 7 bases, leaving 14 bases between them. This CDR3 contains 12 residues. The CDR3: CANRQGGQPQHF. CDR3 in DNA: TGTGCCAACAGGCAAGGTGGGCAGCCCCAGCATTTT.

This clonotype has just a few counts. This sequence joins TRBV6-5 and TRBJ1-5, with D perhaps TRBD1 (5 bases). Germline V gene sequence: CDR1 MNHEY, CDR2 SVGAGI. This CDR3 is built from 13 residues. V was trimmed by 5 bases and J by 10 bases, leaving 15 bases between them. The CDR3 nucleotides are TGTGCCAGCAGTGACAACAGAAGGGGACCCCAGCATTTT. This gives the protein CASSDNRRGPQHF.

A note on this clonotype: An end of the junction does not agree with germline; a read error may underlie this. DNA for the CDR3: TGTGCCAGCAGCCCTTCTTCGCAAGAGGCCCAGTACTTC. Protein: CASSPSSQEAQYF. V gene TRBV7-6 combines with J gene TRBJ2-5; D uncertain. The CDR3 has 13 residues. CDR1 is SGHVS, CDR2 FNYEAQ, per germline.

This clonotype was recorded at least ten times. V and J are TRBV2 and TRBJ1-2, with a weak D call TRBD1 (6 bases). The germline gives CDR1 SNHLY, CDR2 FYNNEI. This CDR3 comprises 14 residues. V gave up 5 bases and J gave up 2 bases, with 12 bases separating them. The CDR3 loop is CASSRQVGNYGYTF. The CDR3 region has the DNA TGTGCCAGCAGTAGACAGGTCGGGAACTATGGCTACACCTTC.

Of note for this clonotype: One end of the junction fails to match germline, which may point to a read error. The chain combines TRBV7-9 with TRBJ1-6, with TRBD1 as a possible D gene (6 bases). The germline V gene has CDR1 SEHNR and CDR2 FQNEAQ (reference sequence). The CDR3 has 14 residues. DNA for the CDR3: TGTGCCACCAGCTTGGACAGTTTGGGTTCACCCCTCCACTTT. Its protein is CATSLDSLGSPLHF.

This clonotype was detected once. At one of its ends the junction is not consistent with the germline gene, which may arise from a read error. J is TRBJ1-1 and V is TRBV5-6, with TRBD1 as a possible D gene (5 bases). This CDR3 region has 14 residues. CDR1 is SGHDT, CDR2 YYEEEE, per germline. The CDR3 spells CVSSLAGPGVEAFF. The CDR3 bases are TGTGTCAGCAGCTTGGCCGGGCCGGGGGTTGAAGCTTTCTTT.

In this sample, this clonotype turned up a few times. The chain joins TRBV7-9 to TRBJ2-2; D gene unclear. Trimming left V 1 base short and J 0 bases short, with 15 bases between. This CDR3 has 18 amino acids. Germline V CDR1 and CDR2: SEHNR, FQNEAQ (reference sequence). DNA of the CDR3: TGTGCCAGCAGCTTAGGTGCGGAAAAGAGAACGAACACCGGGGAGCTGTTTTTT. It specifies CASSLGAEKRTNTGELFF.